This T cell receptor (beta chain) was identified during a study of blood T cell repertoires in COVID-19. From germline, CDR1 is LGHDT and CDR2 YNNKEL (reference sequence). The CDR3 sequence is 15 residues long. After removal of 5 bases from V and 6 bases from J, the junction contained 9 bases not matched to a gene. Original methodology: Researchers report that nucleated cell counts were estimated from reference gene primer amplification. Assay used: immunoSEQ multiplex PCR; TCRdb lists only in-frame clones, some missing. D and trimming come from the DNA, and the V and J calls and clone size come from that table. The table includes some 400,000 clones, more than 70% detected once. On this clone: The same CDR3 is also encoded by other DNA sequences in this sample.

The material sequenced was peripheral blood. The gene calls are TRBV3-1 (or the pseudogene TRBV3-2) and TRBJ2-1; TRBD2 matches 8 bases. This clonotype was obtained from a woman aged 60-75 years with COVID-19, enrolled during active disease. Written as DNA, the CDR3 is TGTGCCAGCAGCTTCGCGGGGGGCCCTTTCAATGAGCAGTTCTTC. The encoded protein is CASSFAGGPFNEQFF.